The present TCR beta chain was sequenced within a study of blood T cells in healthy people across ages. A second PCR, run for roughly 7 to 11 cycles, used a sample-barcoded 5' primer plus a J-beta primer mix. Every single cDNA molecule received a tag from a template-switch adaptor with 12 random nucleotides. TCRdb processed the 5' RACE reads anew with MiXCR; each CDR3 protein has one entry. The repertoire includes roughly 800,000 distinct CDR3 sequences, 25% of them detected once, and more than 3% sits in the top ten. Trimming stripped 6 bases from V and 4 bases from J, with 16 bases between. In germline, CDR1 is MNHEY, CDR2 SVGEGT. This CDR3 contains 15 residues. In its sample, this clonotype was seen a few times. PBMCs, at least 6 million per sample, were isolated. A further study also used this sample, focusing on T cells of mothers and their children. That report adds: Each mother gave over 8 million TCR beta CDR3 reads; each child, a few million.

This receptor was identified in a boy aged 5-17 years in good health. The chain joins TRBV6-2 or TRBV6-3 to TRBJ1-5; possibly TRBD1 for D (6 bases). The sequencing input was blood. The CDR3 nucleotides read TGTGCCAGCAGGGGCGGACAGCCCCGGAATCAGCCCCAGCATTTT. Translated, it gives CASRGGQPRNQPQHF.